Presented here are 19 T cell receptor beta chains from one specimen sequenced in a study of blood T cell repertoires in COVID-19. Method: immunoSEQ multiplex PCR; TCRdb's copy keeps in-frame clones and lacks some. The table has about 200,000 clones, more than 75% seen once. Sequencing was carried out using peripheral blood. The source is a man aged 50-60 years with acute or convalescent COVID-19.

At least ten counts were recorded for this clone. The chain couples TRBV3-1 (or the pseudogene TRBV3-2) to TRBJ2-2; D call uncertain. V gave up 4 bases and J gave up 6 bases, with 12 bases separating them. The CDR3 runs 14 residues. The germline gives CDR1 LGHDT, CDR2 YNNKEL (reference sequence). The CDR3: CASSPMSLAGELFF. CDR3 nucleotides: TGTGCCAGCAGCCCTATGTCCCTCGCCGGGGAGCTGTTTTTT.

DNA of the CDR3: TGTGCCAGCAGCCGAGCGGGGGGGCTTTACAATGAGCAGTTCTTC. It translates to CASSRAGGLYNEQFF. The gene calls are TRBV3-1 (or the pseudogene TRBV3-2) and TRBJ2-1; TRBD2 aligns across 10 bases. V shed 4 bases and J 4 bases; nucleotides not matched to a gene: 4. The germline CDR1 and CDR2 sequences are LGHDT and YNNKEL (reference sequence). The CDR3 spans 15 residues.

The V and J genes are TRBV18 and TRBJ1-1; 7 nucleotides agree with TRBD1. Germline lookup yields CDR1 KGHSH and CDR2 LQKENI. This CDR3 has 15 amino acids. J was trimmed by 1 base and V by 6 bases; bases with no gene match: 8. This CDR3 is CASSRGQVGNTEAFF. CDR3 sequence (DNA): TGTGCCAGCTCCCGCGGACAGGTGGGGAACACTGAAGCTTTCTTT.

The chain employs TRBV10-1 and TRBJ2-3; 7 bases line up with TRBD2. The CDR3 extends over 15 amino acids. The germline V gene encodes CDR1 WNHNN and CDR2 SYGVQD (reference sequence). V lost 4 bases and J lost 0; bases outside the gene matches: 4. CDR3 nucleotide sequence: TGCGCCAGCAGTGGACTAGCTTCTAGCACAGATACGCAGTATTTT. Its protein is CASSGLASSTDTQYF.

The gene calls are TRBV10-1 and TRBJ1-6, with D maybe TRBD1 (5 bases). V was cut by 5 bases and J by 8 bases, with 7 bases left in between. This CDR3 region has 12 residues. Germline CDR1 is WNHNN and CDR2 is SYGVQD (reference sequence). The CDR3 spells CASSPGDSPLHF. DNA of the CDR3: TGCGCCAGCAGTCCGGGGGATTCACCCCTCCACTTT.

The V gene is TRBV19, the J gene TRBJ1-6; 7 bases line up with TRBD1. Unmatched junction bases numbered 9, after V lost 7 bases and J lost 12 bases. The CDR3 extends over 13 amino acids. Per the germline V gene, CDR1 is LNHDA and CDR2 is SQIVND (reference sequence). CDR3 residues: CASTAHRGEPLHF. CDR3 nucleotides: TGTGCCAGTACCGCACACAGGGGCGAACCCCTCCACTTT.

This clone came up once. Here the CDR3 reads CASSLAGLQETQYF. As DNA, the CDR3 is TGTGCCAGCAGCTTGGCCGGACTCCAAGAGACCCAGTACTTC. The chain has TRBV5-6 and TRBJ2-5; D may be TRBD2 (5 bases). V lost 0 bases to trimming and J lost 1 base, with 7 bases between them. CDR3 length: 14 amino acids. The germline V gene encodes CDR1 SGHDT and CDR2 YYEEEE.

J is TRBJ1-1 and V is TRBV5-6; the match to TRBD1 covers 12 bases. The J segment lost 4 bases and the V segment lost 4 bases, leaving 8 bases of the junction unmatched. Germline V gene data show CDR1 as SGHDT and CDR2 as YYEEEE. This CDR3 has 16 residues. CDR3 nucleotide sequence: TGTGCCAGCAGCCGGGGACAGGGGGCGAGACTCACTGAAGCTTTCTTT. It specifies CASSRGQGARLTEAFF. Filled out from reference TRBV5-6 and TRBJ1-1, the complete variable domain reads DAGVTQSPTHLIKTRGQQVTLRCSPKSGHDTVSWYQQALGQGPQFIFQYYEEEERQRGNFPDRFSGHQFPNYSSELNVNALLLGDSALYLCASSRGQGARLTEAFFGQGTRLTVV.

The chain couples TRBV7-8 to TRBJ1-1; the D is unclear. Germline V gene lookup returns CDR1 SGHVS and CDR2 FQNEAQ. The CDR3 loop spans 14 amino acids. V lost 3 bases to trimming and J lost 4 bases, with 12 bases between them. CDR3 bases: TGTGCCAGCAGCTTTGCAGGAGGATCCACTGAAGCTTTCTTT. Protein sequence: CASSFAGGSTEAFF.

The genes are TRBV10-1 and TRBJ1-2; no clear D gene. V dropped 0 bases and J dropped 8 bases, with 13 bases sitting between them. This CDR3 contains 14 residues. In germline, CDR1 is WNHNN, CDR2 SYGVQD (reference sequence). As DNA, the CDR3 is TGCGCCAGCAGTGAGTCGCGGAGGGTAGGCGGCTACACCTTC. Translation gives CASSESRRVGGYTF.

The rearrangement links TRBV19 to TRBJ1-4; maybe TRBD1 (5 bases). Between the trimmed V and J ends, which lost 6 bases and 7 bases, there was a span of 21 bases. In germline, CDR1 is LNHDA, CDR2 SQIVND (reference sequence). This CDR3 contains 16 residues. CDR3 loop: CASSPMTTVLREKLFF. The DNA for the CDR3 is TGTGCCAGTAGCCCCATGACGACAGTCCTTCGTGAAAAACTGTTTTTT.

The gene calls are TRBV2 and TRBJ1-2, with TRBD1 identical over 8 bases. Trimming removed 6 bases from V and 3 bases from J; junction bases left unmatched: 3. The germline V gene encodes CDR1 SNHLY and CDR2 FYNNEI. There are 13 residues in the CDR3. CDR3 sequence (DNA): TGTGCCAGCAGGGACAGGGCGGACTATGGCTACACCTTC. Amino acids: CASRDRADYGYTF.

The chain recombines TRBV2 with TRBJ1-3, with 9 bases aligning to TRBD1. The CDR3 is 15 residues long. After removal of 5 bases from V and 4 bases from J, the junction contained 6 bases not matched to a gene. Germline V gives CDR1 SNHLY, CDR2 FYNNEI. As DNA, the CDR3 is TGTGCCAGCAGTACCGGGACAGGGTGGGGAAACACCATATATTTT. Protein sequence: CASSTGTGWGNTIYF.

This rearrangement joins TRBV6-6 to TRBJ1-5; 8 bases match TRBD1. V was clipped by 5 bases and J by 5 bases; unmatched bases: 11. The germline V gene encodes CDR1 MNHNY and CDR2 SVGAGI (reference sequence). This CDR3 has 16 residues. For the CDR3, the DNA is TGTGCCAGCAGTAACAGGGGGGGGAGAGGCGATCAGCCCCAGCATTTT. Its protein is CASSNRGGRGDQPQHF.

CDR3 residues: CASTRSGGLDEQFF. DNA of the CDR3: TGTGCCAGTACTCGTAGCGGGGGGTTGGATGAGCAGTTCTTC. The chain carries TRBV19 and TRBJ2-1; 10 positions match TRBD2. The CDR3 loop spans 14 amino acids. CDR1 is LNHDA, CDR2 SQIVND, per germline (reference sequence). J was trimmed by 8 bases and V by 7 bases; bases with no gene match: 8.

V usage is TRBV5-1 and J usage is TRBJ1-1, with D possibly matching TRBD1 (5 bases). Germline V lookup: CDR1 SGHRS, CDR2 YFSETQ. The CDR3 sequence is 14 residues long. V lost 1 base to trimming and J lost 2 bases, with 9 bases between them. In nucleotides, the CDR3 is TGCGCCAGCAGCTTGACGCAGGGTAACACTGAAGCTTTCTTT. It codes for CASSLTQGNTEAFF.

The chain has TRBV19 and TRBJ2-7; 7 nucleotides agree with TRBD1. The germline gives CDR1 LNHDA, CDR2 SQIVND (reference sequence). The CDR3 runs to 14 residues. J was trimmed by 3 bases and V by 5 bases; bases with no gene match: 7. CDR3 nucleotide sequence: TGTGCCAGTAGTGTCGTGGGACAGAGCTACGAGCAGTACTTC. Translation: CASSVVGQSYEQYF. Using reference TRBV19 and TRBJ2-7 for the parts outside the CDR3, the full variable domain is DGGITQSPKYLFRKEGQNVTLSCEQNLNHDAMYWYRQDPGQGLRLIYYSQIVNDFQKGDIAEGYSVSREKKESFPLTVTSAQKNPTAFYLCASSVVGQSYEQYFGPGTRLTVT.

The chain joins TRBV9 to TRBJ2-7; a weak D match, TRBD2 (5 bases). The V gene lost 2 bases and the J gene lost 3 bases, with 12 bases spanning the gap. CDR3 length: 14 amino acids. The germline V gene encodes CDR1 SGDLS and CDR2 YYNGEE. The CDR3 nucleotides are TGTGCCAGCAGCGTCCGCGACTACAGCTACGAGCAGTACTTC. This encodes CASSVRDYSYEQYF.

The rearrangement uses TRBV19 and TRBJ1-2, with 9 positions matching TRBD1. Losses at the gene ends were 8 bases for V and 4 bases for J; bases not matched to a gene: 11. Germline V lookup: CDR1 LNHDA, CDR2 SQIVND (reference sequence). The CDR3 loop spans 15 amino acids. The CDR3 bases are TGTGCCAGTTCTCCTGAGGGGACAGGGACCTATGGCTACACCTTC. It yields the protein CASSPEGTGTYGYTF.